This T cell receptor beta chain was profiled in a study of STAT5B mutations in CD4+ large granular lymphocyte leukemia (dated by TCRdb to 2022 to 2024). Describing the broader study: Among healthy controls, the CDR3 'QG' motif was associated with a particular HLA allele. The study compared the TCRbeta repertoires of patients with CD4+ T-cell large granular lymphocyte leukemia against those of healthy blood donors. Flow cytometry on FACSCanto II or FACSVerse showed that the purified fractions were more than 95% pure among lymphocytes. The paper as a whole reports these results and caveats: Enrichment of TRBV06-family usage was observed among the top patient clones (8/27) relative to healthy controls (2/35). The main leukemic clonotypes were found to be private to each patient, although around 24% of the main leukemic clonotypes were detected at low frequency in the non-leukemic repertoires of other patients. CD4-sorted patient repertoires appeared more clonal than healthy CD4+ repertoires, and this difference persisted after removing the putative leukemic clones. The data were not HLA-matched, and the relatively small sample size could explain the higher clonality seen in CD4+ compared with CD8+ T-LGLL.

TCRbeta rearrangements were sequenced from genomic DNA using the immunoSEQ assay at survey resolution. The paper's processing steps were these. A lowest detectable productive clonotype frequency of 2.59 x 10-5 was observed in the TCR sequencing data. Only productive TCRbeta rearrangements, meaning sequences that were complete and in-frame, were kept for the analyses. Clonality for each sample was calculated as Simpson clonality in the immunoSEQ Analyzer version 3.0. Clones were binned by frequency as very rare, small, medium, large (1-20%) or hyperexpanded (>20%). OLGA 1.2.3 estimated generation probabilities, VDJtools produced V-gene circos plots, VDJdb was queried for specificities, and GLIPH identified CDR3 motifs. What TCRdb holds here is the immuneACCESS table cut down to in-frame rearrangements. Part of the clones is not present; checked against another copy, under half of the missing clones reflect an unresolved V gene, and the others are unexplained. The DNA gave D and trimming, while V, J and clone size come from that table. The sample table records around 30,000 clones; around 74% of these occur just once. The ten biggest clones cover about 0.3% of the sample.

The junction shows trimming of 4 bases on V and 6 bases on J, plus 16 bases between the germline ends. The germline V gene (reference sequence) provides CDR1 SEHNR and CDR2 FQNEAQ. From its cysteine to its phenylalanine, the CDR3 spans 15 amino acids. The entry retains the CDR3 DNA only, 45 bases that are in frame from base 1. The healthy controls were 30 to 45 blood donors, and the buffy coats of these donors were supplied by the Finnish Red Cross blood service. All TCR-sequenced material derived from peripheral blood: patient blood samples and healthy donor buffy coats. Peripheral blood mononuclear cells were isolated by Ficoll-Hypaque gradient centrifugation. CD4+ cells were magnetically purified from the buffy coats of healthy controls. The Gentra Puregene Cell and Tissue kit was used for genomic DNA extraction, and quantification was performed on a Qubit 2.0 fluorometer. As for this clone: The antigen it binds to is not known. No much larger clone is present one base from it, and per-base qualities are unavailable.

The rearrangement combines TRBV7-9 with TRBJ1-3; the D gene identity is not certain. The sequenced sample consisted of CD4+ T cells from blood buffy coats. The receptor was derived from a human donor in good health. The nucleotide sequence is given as TGTGCCAGCAGCTCCAGCCTCGGGAAACAAAACACCATATATTTT. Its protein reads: CASSSSLGKQNTIYF.